This T cell receptor beta chain was observed in a study of blood T cells in healthy people across ages. Through a sample-barcoded 5' primer and a J-beta primer mix, a second PCR was run for about 6 to 11 cycles. One entry per CDR3 protein, called by TCRdb with MiXCR from the 5' RACE reads. The data show under 1,100,000 distinct CDR3 sequences, almost 25% seen once. With regard to this clonotype: This CDR3 is missing its conserved last phenylalanine or tryptophan, likely due to a read error.

Germline V gives CDR1 SQVTM, CDR2 ANQGSEA. The length of the CDR3 is 12 residues. Trimming took off 6 bases at V and 5 bases at J, with 13 bases between the two ends. Another study also made use of these data, one on T cells of mothers and their children. From that second work: The study obtained over 8.5 million TCR beta CDR3 reads per mother and around 2.7 million per child.

The chain combines TRBV29-1 with TRBJ1-2, with D tentatively TRBD1 (6 bases). The specimen sequenced was blood. The receptor was isolated from a girl aged 2-10 years in good health. DNA of the CDR3: TGCAGCGTCGCAAAAGGGGGGTATGGCTACACCCTC. Encoded protein: CSVAKGGYGYTL.